These 29 T cell receptor beta chains came from one sample sequenced in a study of blood T cell repertoires in COVID-19. Generated by immunoSEQ multiplex PCR, the TCRdb table keeps only in-frame clones and is missing some. The sample has 150,000 to 180,000 clones; nearly 80% are singletons. The sample consisted of peripheral blood. The receptors were gathered from an elderly man with acute or convalescent COVID-19.

The V gene is TRBV7-9, the J gene TRBJ1-1; the D is unclear. Trimming removed 1 base from V and 8 bases from J, with 11 bases in between. Germline values: CDR1 SEHNR, CDR2 FQNEAQ (reference sequence). This CDR3 contains 13 residues. CDR3 nucleotides: TGTGCCAGCAGCTTAGGTAGCTTGGCAGAAGCTTTCTTT. It is translated as CASSLGSLAEAFF.

The chain combines TRBV10-2 with TRBJ1-1, with 7 bases fitting TRBD1. CDR1 is WSHSY and CDR2 is SAAADI in the germline V gene. The V and J ends lost 6 bases and 6 bases, in that order; junction bases with no gene match: 10. The CDR3 has 14 amino acids. CDR3 coding DNA: TGCGCCAGCAGAGGGGGCAGGGTGGGCGCTGAAGCTTTCTTT. Protein sequence: CASRGGRVGAEAFF.

The chain couples TRBV2 to TRBJ1-5; D remains unclear. CDR3 length equals 11 residues. Between the trimmed V and J ends, which lost 3 bases and 5 bases, there was a span of 2 bases. The germline V gene encodes CDR1 SNHLY and CDR2 FYNNEI. The CDR3 nucleotides read TGTGCCAGCAGTGACGATCAGCCCCAGCATTTT. This translates into CASSDDQPQHF.

This clone turned up a few times. The chain links TRBV4-1 to TRBJ1-5; 7 bases fit TRBD1. V shed 1 base and J 0 bases; nucleotides not matched to a gene: 9. This CDR3 is built from 18 residues. The germline V gene encodes CDR1 MGHRA and CDR2 YSYEKL. The CDR3 DNA sequence: TGCGCCAGCAGCCAAGTGACAGGGTCCCGGGATAGCAATCAGCCCCAGCATTTT. Its translation is CASSQVTGSRDSNQPQHF.

V and J are TRBV6-6 and TRBJ1-1, with D possibly matching TRBD1 (5 bases). Trimming shortened V by 9 bases and J by 6 bases, and 14 bases separated the two germline ends. The length of the CDR3 is 12 residues. CDR1 MNHNY and CDR2 SVGAGI come from the germline V gene (reference sequence). The CDR3 coding sequence is TGTGCCAGTTCCCGGCGGGACGCTGAAGCTTTCTTT. Translated: CASSRRDAEAFF.

This rearrangement joins TRBV2 to TRBJ2-1; TRBD2 aligns across 8 bases. Germline loops: CDR1 SNHLY, CDR2 FYNNEI. This CDR3 region has 15 residues. The V and J ends lost 3 bases and 7 bases, in that order; junction bases with no gene match: 8. Here the CDR3 reads CASSDWAGGRNEQFF. CDR3 DNA sequence: TGTGCCAGCAGTGATTGGGCGGGGGGTCGGAATGAGCAGTTCTTC.

The chain has TRBV7-9 and TRBJ2-1; either TRBD1 or TRBD2 may supply D (6 bases each). Trimming took off 7 bases at V and 0 bases at J, with 13 bases between the two ends. The CDR3 is made up of 15 amino acids. Per germline, CDR1 SEHNR and CDR2 FQNEAQ (reference sequence). CDR3 amino acids: CASTLGGSSYNEQFF. In DNA form, the CDR3 reads TGTGCCAGCACCTTGGGGGGCAGCTCCTACAATGAGCAGTTCTTC.

The chain joins TRBV9 to TRBJ1-2, with TRBD1 identical over 9 bases. CDR3 size: 17 residues. Germline CDR1 SGDLS, CDR2 YYNGEE. The V and J ends lost 2 bases and 4 bases, in that order; junction bases with no gene match: 12. Here the CDR3 reads CASSVGATGGAGYGYTF. CDR3 DNA: TGTGCCAGCAGCGTTGGGGCCACAGGGGGCGCAGGCTATGGCTACACCTTC.

The V gene is TRBV18, the J gene TRBJ1-4; the D gene is possibly TRBD1 (5 bases). The CDR3 length is 12 residues. Germline V gene data show CDR1 as KGHSH and CDR2 as LQKENI. V lost 5 bases to trimming and J lost 7 bases, with 8 bases between them. The CDR3 protein is CASSGGGEKLFF. DNA for the CDR3: TGTGCCAGCTCAGGCGGGGGTGAAAAACTGTTTTTT.

The rearrangement joins TRBV9 to TRBJ1-2, with D possibly matching TRBD1 (6 bases). Per germline, CDR1 SGDLS and CDR2 YYNGEE. Trimming pared 0 bases from V and 6 bases from J, leaving 12 bases between. The CDR3 is made up of 14 amino acids. CDR3 residues: CASSVEQGVDGYTF. CDR3 sequence (DNA): TGTGCCAGCAGCGTAGAACAGGGCGTTGATGGCTACACCTTC.

There are many counts of this clone. The rearrangement links TRBV18 to TRBJ1-5; D is ambiguous. Germline CDR1 KGHSH, CDR2 LQKENI. Trimming left V 3 bases short and J 0 bases short, with 12 bases between. CDR3 length: 16 amino acids. CDR3 sequence: CASSPESTGSNQPQHF. Here the CDR3 DNA reads TGTGCCAGCTCACCGGAGTCCACGGGTAGCAATCAGCCCCAGCATTTT.

This chain links TRBV7-9 with TRBJ2-1, with 8 bases aligning to TRBD2. This CDR3 has 15 amino acids. CDR1 is SEHNR, CDR2 FQNEAQ, per germline (reference sequence). V lost 7 bases, J lost 3 bases, and 8 bases stayed unmatched. CDR3 DNA: TGTGCCAGCACCGCAGTCGGGGGGGTCTACAATGAGCAGTTCTTC. This sequence encodes CASTAVGGVYNEQFF. Looking up the rest from reference TRBV7-9 and TRBJ2-1 gives the full variable domain: DTGVSQNPRHKITKRGQNVTFRCDPISEHNRLYWYRQTLGQGPEFLTYFQNEAQLEKSRLLSDRFSAERPKGSFSTLEIQRTEQGDSAMYLCASTAVGGVYNEQFFGPGTRLTVL.

The gene calls are TRBV6-5 and TRBJ1-2; TRBD1 matches 10 bases. J gave up 4 bases and V 6 bases, and 8 bases lay outside the gene matches. The CDR3 runs to 15 residues. CDR1 is MNHEY and CDR2 is SVGAGI in the germline V gene. The CDR3 DNA sequence: TGTGCCAGCAGCCGCGGGACAGGGGCCTCCTATGGCTACACCTTC. This sequence encodes CASSRGTGASYGYTF.

The V gene is TRBV14, the J gene TRBJ2-5; tentatively, D is TRBD2 (5 bases). The V end was cut by 3 bases, the J end by 2 bases, with 7 bases between. The V gene's germline CDR1 is SGHDN and CDR2 FVKESK. This CDR3 has 13 residues. The CDR3: CASSQERQETQYF. The CDR3 DNA reads TGTGCCAGCAGCCAGGAGCGGCAAGAGACCCAGTACTTC.

This clone was counted a single time. The rearrangement uses TRBV24-1 and TRBJ2-1; tentative D call: TRBD2 (5 bases). The CDR3 is made up of 16 amino acids. The V end was cut by 2 bases, the J end by 6 bases, with 16 bases between. Germline V gives CDR1 KGHDR, CDR2 SFDVKD. CDR3 DNA: TGTGCCACCAGTGATTCCGGATCCGGGGTTTTCAATGAGCAGTTCTTC. Residues: CATSDSGSGVFNEQFF.

This clone was seen only once. V usage is TRBV5-4 and J usage is TRBJ2-3, with a weak D call TRBD1 (5 bases). With 4 bases removed from V and 0 bases from J, the gap between germline ends came to 12 bases. In germline, CDR1 is SGHNT, CDR2 YYREEE (reference sequence). CDR3 length: 15 amino acids. DNA for the CDR3: TGTGCCAGCAGCCCACGACAGTCTAGCACAGATACGCAGTATTTT. It encodes CASSPRQSSTDTQYF.

The gene calls are TRBV10-2 and TRBJ1-1; no firm D call. Deletions cut 6 bases from V and 1 base from J, with 9 bases between. The CDR3 covers 13 residues. CDR1 WSHSY and CDR2 SAAADI come from the germline V gene. CDR3 sequence: CASRVVANTEAFF. CDR3 bases: TGCGCCAGCAGAGTAGTAGCGAACACTGAAGCTTTCTTT.

The gene calls are TRBV24-1 and TRBJ2-5, with 9 bases that match TRBD1. This CDR3 is 15 amino acids long. Germline CDR1 and CDR2: KGHDR and SFDVKD. Losses at the gene ends were 3 bases for V and 5 bases for J; bases not matched to a gene: 6. The CDR3 DNA reads as TGTGCCACCAGTGATCTACAGGGGGCAGCGGAGACCCAGTACTTC. The encoded protein is CATSDLQGAAETQYF.

The CDR3 loop reads CASSLLAGGDEQFF. The CDR3 DNA reads as TGTGCCAGCAGCCTTCTAGCGGGGGGGGATGAGCAGTTCTTC. V gene TRBV27 combines with J gene TRBJ2-1; 12 bases line up with TRBD2. With 6 bases clipped from V and 8 bases from J, the junction kept 5 bases outside the gene matches. Germline lookup yields CDR1 MNHEY and CDR2 SMNVEV (reference sequence). This CDR3 spans 14 amino acids.

This clone was recorded only once. The rearrangement uses TRBV27 and TRBJ2-3; 9 positions agree with TRBD1. With V trimmed by 6 bases and J by 6 bases, 10 bases remained unmatched. Looked up from germline, CDR1 is MNHEY and CDR2 is SMNVEV (reference sequence). The CDR3 covers 15 residues. The CDR3 spells CASSTPGQGIDTQYF. In DNA, the CDR3 is TGTGCCAGCAGCACTCCGGGACAGGGTATTGATACGCAGTATTTT.

V usage is TRBV19 and J usage is TRBJ2-3, with 8 bases identical to TRBD2. CDR3 length equals 17 residues. V shed 6 bases, J shed 1 base, and the junction held 12 bases outside the gene matches. The germline gives CDR1 LNHDA, CDR2 SQIVND (reference sequence). The CDR3: CASRPHSGGGRTDTQYF. The CDR3 nucleotides read TGTGCCAGTAGACCCCACTCGGGAGGGGGGCGCACAGATACGCAGTATTTT. Full variable domain (missing parts from reference TRBV19 and TRBJ2-3): DGGITQSPKYLFRKEGQNVTLSCEQNLNHDAMYWYRQDPGQGLRLIYYSQIVNDFQKGDIAEGYSVSREKKESFPLTVTSAQKNPTAFYLCASRPHSGGGRTDTQYFGPGTRLTVL.

This clone appeared once. This rearrangement joins TRBV11-1 to TRBJ1-4; D not certain. CDR3 length equals 13 residues. The germline CDR1 and CDR2 sequences are SGHAT and FQDESV (reference sequence). Trimming stripped 3 bases from V and 0 bases from J, with 2 bases between. CDR3 bases: TGTGCCAGCAGCTTCTCAACTAATGAAAAACTGTTTTTT. Its translation: CASSFSTNEKLFF.

This sequence joins TRBV7-8 and TRBJ2-3; 9 positions match TRBD1. The CDR3 spans 17 residues. The V gene's germline CDR1 is SGHVS and CDR2 FQNEAQ. Unmatched junction bases numbered 5, after V lost 1 base and J lost 0 bases. CDR3 sequence (DNA): TGTGCCAGCAGCTTAGGACAGGGGGTCCTAAGCACAGATACGCAGTATTTT. Protein product: CASSLGQGVLSTDTQYF. Filled out from reference TRBV7-8 and TRBJ2-3, the complete variable domain reads GAGVSQSPRYKVAKRGQDVALRCDPISGHVSLFWYQQALGQGPEFLTYFQNEAQLDKSGLPSDRFFAERPEGSVSTLKIQRTQQEDSAVYLCASSLGQGVLSTDTQYFGPGTRLTVL.

The chain carries TRBV10-3 and TRBJ1-2, with 9 bases aligning to TRBD1. This CDR3 is built from 17 residues. CDR1 and CDR2 from the germline V gene are ENHRY and SYGVKD. Unmatched junction bases numbered 10, after V lost 5 bases and J lost 0 bases. The CDR3 loop reads CAISSPGTGTANYGYTF. The CDR3 DNA follows: TGTGCCATCAGTTCCCCCGGGACAGGGACAGCTAACTATGGCTACACCTTC.

The rearrangement joins TRBV18 to TRBJ1-6; 9 bases fit TRBD1. Germline CDR1 and CDR2: KGHSH and LQKENI. With 3 bases clipped from V and 10 bases from J, the junction kept 4 bases outside the gene matches. CDR3 length equals 14 residues. The CDR3 region has the DNA TGTGCCAGCTCACCGACAGGGGGAATCTCACCCCTCCACTTT. Protein: CASSPTGGISPLHF.

The chain joins TRBV6-5 to TRBJ1-1; the D is unclear. CDR3 length equals 15 residues. The V gene lost 6 bases and the J gene lost 1 base, with 15 bases spanning the gap. Germline CDR1 and CDR2: MNHEY and SVGAGI. CDR3 region: CASRQQSTPNTEAFF. The CDR3 DNA is TGTGCCAGCAGACAACAATCAACACCGAACACTGAAGCTTTCTTT.

V and J are TRBV28 and TRBJ1-6; 7 positions agree with TRBD1. The J segment lost 5 bases and the V segment lost 5 bases, leaving 3 bases of the junction unmatched. The CDR3 has 14 residues. CDR1 is MDHEN, CDR2 SYDVKM, per germline. CDR3 loop: CASSKGQNNSPLHF. The CDR3, as DNA: TGTGCCAGCAGTAAGGGACAGAATAATTCACCCCTCCACTTT.

The V and J genes are TRBV11-2 and TRBJ2-5; 9 nucleotides agree with TRBD1. Germline loops: CDR1 SGHAT, CDR2 FQNNGV. This CDR3 is built from 15 residues. The V and J ends lost 1 base and 4 bases, in that order; junction bases with no gene match: 4. In nucleotides, the CDR3 is TGTGCCAGCAGCTTAGTTACAGGGGGCGTAGAGACCCAGTACTTC. This sequence encodes CASSLVTGGVETQYF. Combining the CDR3 with reference TRBV11-2 and TRBJ2-5 gives the whole variable domain EAGVAQSPRYKIIEKRQSVAFWCNPISGHATLYWYQQILGQGPKLLIQFQNNGVVDDSQLPKDRFSAERLKGVDSTLKIQPAKLEDSAVYLCASSLVTGGVETQYFGPGTRLLVL.

The chain uses TRBV18 and TRBJ1-6; D is possibly TRBD1 (5 bases). Germline values: CDR1 KGHSH, CDR2 LQKENI. This CDR3 is built from 16 residues. V lost 2 bases, J lost 9 bases, and 17 bases lay in between. CDR3 residues: CASSPLGARAGSPLHF. CDR3 sequence (DNA): TGTGCCAGCTCACCATTAGGGGCTCGGGCTGGTTCACCCCTCCACTTT.